The sequence of this T cell receptor (beta chain) was determined in a study of Graves' ophthalmopathy and Graves' hyperthyroidism. The study's findings and limits: Appearing in blood as well were most expanded thyroid clonotypes above 0.001 frequency.

Comment on this clonotype: What it binds is unknown.

The TCR beta CDR3 regions underwent amplification from RNA transcripts. HTBI primers primed a first-round RT-PCR, and a second-round multiplex PCR followed. TCRdb reprocessed the multiplex PCR reads via MiXCR and lists one record per CDR3 protein. Here the sample spans almost 750,000 distinct CDR3 sequences, around 40% being singletons. The TCR was taken from an adult man with Graves' ophthalmopathy. Sequencing was done on a sample of peripheral blood.

The CDR3 bases are TGCAGTGCCCGGAAGATGAACACTGAAGCTTTCTTT. Its translation is CSARKMNTEAFF. J is TRBJ1-1 and V is TRBV20-1; D is undetermined. This CDR3 spans 12 amino acids. Germline CDR1 reads DFQATT; CDR2 reads SNEGSKA (reference sequence). Trimming shortened V by 6 bases and J by 0 bases, and 8 bases separated the two germline ends.